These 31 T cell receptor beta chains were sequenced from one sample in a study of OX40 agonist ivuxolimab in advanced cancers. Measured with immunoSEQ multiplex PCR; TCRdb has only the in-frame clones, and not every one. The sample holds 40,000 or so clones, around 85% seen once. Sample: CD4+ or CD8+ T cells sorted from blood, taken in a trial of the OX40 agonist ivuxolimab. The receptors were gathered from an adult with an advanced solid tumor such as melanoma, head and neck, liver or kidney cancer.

DNA for the CDR3: TGTGCCAGCAGCCGGGACAGTAGCTCCTACGAGCAGTACTTC. Translated: CASSRDSSSYEQYF. The rearrangement links TRBV6-4 to TRBJ2-7, with 7 bases aligning to TRBD1. In germline, CDR1 is MRHNA, CDR2 SNTAGT. Trimming cost V 6 bases and J 0 bases; bases outside gene matches: 5. The CDR3 runs to 14 residues.

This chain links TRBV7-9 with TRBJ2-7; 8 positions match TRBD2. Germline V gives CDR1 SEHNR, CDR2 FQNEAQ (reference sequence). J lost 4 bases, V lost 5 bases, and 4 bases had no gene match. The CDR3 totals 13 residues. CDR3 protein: CASSREGGYEQYF. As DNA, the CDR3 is TGTGCCAGCAGCCGGGAGGGCGGATACGAGCAGTACTTC.

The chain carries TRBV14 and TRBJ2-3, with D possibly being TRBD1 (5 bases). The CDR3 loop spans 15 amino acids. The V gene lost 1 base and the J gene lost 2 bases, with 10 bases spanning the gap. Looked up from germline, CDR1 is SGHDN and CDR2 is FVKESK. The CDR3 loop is CASSQGQLFTDTQYF. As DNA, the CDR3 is TGTGCCAGCAGCCAAGGACAGCTGTTCACAGATACGCAGTATTTT.

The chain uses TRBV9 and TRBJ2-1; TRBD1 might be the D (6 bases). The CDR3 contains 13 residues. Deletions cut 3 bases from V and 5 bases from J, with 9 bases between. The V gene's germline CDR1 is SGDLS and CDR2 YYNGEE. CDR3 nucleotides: TGTGCCAGCAGCGCGGACAGACACAATGAGCAGTTCTTC. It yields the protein CASSADRHNEQFF.

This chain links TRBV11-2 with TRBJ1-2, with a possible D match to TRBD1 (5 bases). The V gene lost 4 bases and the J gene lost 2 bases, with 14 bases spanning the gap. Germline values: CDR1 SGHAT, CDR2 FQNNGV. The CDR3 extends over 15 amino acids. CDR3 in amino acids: CASSYDRGSNYGYTF. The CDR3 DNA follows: TGTGCCAGCAGCTATGATAGGGGTTCAAACTATGGCTACACCTTC.

The CDR3 loop reads CASSLGGRAQTGELFF. The CDR3 region has the DNA TGTGCCAGCAGCTTAGGCGGGAGGGCCCAAACCGGGGAGCTGTTTTTT. The V and J genes are TRBV7-9 and TRBJ2-2; 9 bases agree with TRBD2. Germline V gene lookup returns CDR1 SEHNR and CDR2 FQNEAQ (reference sequence). After removal of 1 base from V and 5 bases from J, the junction contained 5 bases not matched to a gene. The CDR3 consists of 16 residues.

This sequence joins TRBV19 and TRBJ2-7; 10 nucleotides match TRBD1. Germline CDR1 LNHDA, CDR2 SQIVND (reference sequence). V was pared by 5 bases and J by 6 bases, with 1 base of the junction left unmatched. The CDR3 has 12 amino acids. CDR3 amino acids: CASSGQGGEQYF. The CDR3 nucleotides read TGTGCCAGTAGTGGACAGGGGGGCGAGCAGTACTTC.

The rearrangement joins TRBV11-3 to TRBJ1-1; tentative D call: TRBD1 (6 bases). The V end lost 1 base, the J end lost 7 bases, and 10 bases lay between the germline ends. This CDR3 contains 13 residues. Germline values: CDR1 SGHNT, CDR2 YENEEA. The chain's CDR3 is CASSLAGTSEAFF. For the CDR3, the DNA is TGTGCCAGCAGCTTAGCCGGGACAAGTGAAGCTTTCTTT.

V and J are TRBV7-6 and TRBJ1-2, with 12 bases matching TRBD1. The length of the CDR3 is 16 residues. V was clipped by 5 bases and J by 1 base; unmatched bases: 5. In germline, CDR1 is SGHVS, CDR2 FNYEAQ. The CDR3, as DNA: TGTGCCAGCAGCACCGGGACAGGGGGCAATAACTATGGCTACACCTTC. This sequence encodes CASSTGTGGNNYGYTF. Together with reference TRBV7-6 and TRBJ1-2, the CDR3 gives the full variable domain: GAGVSQSPRYKVTKRGQDVALRCDPISGHVSLYWYRQALGQGPEFLTYFNYEAQQDKSGLPNDRFSAERPEGSISTLTIQRTEQRDSAMYRCASSTGTGGNNYGYTFGSGTRLTVV.

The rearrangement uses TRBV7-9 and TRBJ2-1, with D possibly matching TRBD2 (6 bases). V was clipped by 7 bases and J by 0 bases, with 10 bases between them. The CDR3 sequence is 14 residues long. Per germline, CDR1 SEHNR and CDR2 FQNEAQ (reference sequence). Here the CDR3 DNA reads TGTGCCAGCAACCGGGACTCCTCCTACAATGAGCAGTTCTTC. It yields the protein CASNRDSSYNEQFF.

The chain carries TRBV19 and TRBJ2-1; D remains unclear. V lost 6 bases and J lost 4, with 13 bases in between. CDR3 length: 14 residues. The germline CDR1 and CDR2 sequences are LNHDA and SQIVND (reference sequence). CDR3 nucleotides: TGTGCCAGTAGAGGCCGGGCCTCATACAATGAGCAGTTCTTC. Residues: CASRGRASYNEQFF.

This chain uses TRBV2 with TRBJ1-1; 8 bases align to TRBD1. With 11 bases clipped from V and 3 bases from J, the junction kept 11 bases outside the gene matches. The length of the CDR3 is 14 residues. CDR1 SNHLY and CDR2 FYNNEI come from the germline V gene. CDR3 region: CAGINDRGYTEAFF. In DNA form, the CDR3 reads TGTGCCGGCATAAACGACAGGGGATACACTGAAGCTTTCTTT.

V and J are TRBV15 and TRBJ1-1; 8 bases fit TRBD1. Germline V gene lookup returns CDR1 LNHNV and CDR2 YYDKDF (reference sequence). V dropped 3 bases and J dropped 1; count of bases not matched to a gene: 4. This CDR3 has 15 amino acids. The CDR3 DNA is TGTGCCACCAGCAGTGACGGACAGGGGAACACTGAAGCTTTCTTT. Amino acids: CATSSDGQGNTEAFF. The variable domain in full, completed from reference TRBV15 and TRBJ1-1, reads DAMVIQNPRYQVTQFGKPVTLSCSQTLNHNVMYWYQQKSSQAPKLLFHYYDKDFNNEADTPDNFQSRRPNTSFCFLDIRSPGLGDTAMYLCATSSDGQGNTEAFFGQGTRLTVV.

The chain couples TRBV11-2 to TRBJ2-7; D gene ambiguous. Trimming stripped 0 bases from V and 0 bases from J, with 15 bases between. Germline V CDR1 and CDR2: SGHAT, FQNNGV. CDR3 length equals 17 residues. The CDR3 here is CASSLDRVVPSSYEQYF. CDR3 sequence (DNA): TGTGCCAGCAGCTTAGATCGGGTTGTACCGAGCTCCTACGAGCAGTACTTC.

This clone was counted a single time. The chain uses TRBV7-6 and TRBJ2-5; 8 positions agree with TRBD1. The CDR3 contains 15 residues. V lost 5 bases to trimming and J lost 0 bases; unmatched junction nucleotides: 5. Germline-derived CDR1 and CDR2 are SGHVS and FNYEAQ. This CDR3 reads CASSRQGLYQETQYF. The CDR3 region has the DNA TGTGCCAGCAGCCGACAGGGGCTGTACCAAGAGACCCAGTACTTC.

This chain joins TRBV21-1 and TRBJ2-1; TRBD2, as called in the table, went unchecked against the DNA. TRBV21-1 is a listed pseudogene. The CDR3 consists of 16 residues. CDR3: CASSKADGVSYNEQFF. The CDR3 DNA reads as TGTGCCAGCAGCAAAGCGGACGGGGTTTCCTACAATGAGCAGTTCTTC.

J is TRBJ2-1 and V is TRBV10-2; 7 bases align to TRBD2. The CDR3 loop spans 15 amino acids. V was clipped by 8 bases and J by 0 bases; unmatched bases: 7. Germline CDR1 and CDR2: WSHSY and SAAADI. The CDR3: CASGRGDGSYNEQFF. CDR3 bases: TGCGCCAGCGGCCGGGGGGACGGCTCCTACAATGAGCAGTTCTTC.

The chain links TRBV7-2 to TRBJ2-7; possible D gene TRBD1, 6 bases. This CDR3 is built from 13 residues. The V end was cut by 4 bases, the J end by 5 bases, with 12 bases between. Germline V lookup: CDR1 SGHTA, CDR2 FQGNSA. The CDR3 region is CASSYRVSDEQYF. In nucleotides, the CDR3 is TGTGCCAGCAGCTACAGGGTATCGGACGAGCAGTACTTC.

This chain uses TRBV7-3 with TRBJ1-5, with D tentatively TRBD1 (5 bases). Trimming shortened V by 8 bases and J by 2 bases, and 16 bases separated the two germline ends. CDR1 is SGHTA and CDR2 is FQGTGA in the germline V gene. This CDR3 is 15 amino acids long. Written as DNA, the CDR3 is TGTGCCAGCGCGCGTGAGGGGAGGCGCAATCAGCCCCAGCATTTT. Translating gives CASAREGRRNQPQHF.

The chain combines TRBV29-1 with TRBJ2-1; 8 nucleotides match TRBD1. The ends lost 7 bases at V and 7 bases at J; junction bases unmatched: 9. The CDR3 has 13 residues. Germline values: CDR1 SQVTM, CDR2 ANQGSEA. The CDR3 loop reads CSGGQAGANEQFF. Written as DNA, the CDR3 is TGCAGCGGGGGACAGGCCGGTGCGAATGAGCAGTTCTTC.

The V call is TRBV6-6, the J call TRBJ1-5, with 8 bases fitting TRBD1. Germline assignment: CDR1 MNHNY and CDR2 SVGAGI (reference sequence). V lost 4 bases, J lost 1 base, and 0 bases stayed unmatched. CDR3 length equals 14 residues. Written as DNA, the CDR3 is TGTGCCAGCAGTTGGACAGGGAGCAATCAGCCCCAGCATTTT. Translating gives CASSWTGSNQPQHF.

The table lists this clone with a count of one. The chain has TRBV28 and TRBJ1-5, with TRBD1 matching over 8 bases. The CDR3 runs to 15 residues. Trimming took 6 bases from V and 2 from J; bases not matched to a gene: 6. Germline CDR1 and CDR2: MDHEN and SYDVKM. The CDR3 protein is CASRTGEWGNQPQHF. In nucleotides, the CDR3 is TGTGCCAGCAGGACAGGGGAGTGGGGCAATCAGCCCCAGCATTTT. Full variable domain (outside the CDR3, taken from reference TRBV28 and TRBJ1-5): DVKVTQSSRYLVKRTGEKVFLECVQDMDHENMFWYRQDPGLGLRLIYFSYDVKMKEKGDIPEGYSVSREKKERFSLILESASTNQTSMYLCASRTGEWGNQPQHFGDGTRLSIL.

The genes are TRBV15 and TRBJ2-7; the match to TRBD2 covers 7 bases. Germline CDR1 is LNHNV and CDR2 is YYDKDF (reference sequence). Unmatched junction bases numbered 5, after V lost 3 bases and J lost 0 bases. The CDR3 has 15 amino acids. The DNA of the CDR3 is TGTGCCACCAGCAGTGAGGGAGGGAGCTCCTACGAGCAGTACTTC. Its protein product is CATSSEGGSSYEQYF. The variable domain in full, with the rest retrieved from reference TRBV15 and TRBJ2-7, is DAMVIQNPRYQVTQFGKPVTLSCSQTLNHNVMYWYQQKSSQAPKLLFHYYDKDFNNEADTPDNFQSRRPNTSFCFLDIRSPGLGDTAMYLCATSSEGGSSYEQYFGPGTRLTVT.

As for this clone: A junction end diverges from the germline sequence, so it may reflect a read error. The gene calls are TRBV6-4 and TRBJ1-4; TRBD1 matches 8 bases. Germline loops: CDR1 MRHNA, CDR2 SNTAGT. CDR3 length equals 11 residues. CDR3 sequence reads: CASSWTGSYCF. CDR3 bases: TGTGCCAGCAGTTGGACAGGGTCGTATTGTTTT.

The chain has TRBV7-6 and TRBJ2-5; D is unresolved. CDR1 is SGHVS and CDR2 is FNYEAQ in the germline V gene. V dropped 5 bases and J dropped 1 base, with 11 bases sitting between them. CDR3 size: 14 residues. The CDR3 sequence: CASSPRNFQETQYF. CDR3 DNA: TGTGCCAGCAGCCCTAGGAACTTCCAAGAGACCCAGTACTTC. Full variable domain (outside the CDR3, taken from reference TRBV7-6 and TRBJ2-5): GAGVSQSPRYKVTKRGQDVALRCDPISGHVSLYWYRQALGQGPEFLTYFNYEAQQDKSGLPNDRFSAERPEGSISTLTIQRTEQRDSAMYRCASSPRNFQETQYFGPGTRLLVL.

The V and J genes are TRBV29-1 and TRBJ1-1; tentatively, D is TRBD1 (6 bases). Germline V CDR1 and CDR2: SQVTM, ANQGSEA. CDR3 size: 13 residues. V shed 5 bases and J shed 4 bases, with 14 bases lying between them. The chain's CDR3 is CSVHAGEGTEAFF. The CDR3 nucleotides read TGCAGCGTTCATGCAGGGGAAGGCACTGAAGCTTTCTTT.

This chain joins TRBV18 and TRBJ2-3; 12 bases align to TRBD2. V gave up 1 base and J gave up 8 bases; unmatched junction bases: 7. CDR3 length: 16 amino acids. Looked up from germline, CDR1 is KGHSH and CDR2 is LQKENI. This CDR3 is CASSPQGLAGRGTQYF. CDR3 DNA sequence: TGTGCCAGCTCACCACAGGGACTAGCGGGCCGGGGTACGCAGTATTTT.

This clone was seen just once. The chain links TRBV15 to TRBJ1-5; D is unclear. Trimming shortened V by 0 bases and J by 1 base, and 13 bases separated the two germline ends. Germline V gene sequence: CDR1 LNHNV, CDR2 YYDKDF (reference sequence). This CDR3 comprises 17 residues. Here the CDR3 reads CATSRDLGGSSNQPQHF. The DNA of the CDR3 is TGTGCCACCAGCAGAGATCTAGGAGGGTCAAGCAATCAGCCCCAGCATTTT.

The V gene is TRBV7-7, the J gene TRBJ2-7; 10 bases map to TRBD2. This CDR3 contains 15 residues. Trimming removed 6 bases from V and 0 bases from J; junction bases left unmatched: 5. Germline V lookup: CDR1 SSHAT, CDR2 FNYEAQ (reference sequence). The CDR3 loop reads CASRARTSGSYEQYF. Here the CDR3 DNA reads TGTGCCAGCAGGGCCCGGACTAGCGGCTCCTACGAGCAGTACTTC. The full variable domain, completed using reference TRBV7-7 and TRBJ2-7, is GAGVSQSPRYKVTKRGQDVTLRCDPISSHATLYWYQQALGQGPEFLTYFNYEAQPDKSGLPSDRFSAERPEGSISTLTIQRTEQRDSAMYRCASRARTSGSYEQYFGPGTRLTVT.

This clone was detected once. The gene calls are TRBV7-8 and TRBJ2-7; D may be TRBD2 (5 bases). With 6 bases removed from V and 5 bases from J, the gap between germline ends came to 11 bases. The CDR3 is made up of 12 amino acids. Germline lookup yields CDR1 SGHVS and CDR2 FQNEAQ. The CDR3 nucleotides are TGTGCCAGCAGTCCCGGACTCAACGAGCAGTACTTC. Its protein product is CASSPGLNEQYF.

CDR3 residues: CARSRLGRRDTQYF. CDR3 sequence (DNA): TGTGCCAGAAGCCGCCTGGGGAGGAGGGATACGCAGTATTTT. V gene TRBV5-3 combines with J gene TRBJ2-3, with D perhaps TRBD2 (6 bases). TRBV5-3 is an ORF, with its function uncertain. CDR3 size: 14 residues. The V and J ends lost 4 bases and 6 bases respectively, with 15 bases between them.